The 15 T cell receptor beta chains below all came from one sample that was sequenced in a study of T cell repertoires in cytomegalovirus infection. TCRdb re-called the reads with MiXCR, one entry per CDR3 protein. The data show approximately 550,000 distinct CDR3 sequences, 16% seen once. Sequences were obtained from CD8+ T cells from PBMCs. Receptors originate from a human donor in good health (CMV status not recorded). Some clones in this sample may be carry-over from other donors' samples.

Notes on this clonotype: A much bigger clone sits one base away, suggesting this may be a read error. The rearrangement links TRBV7-9 to TRBJ2-1, with D perhaps given as TRBD1 or TRBD2 (6 bases each). The CDR3 is made up of 16 amino acids. Germline V gene data show CDR1 as SEHNR and CDR2 as FQNEAQ (reference sequence). The CDR3 loop reads CASSLGGGLKANEQVF. The CDR3 DNA reads as TGTGCCAGCAGCTTAGGAGGGGGGCTGAAGGCCAATGAGCAGGTCTTC. Looking up the rest from reference TRBV7-9 and TRBJ2-1 gives the full variable domain: DTGVSQNPRHKITKRGQNVTFRCDPISEHNRLYWYRQTLGQGPEFLTYFQNEAQLEKSRLLSDRFSAERPKGSFSTLEIQRTEQGDSAMYLCASSLGGGLKANEQVFGPGTRLTVL.

This clonotype was seen a handful of times. The V call is TRBV2, the J call TRBJ1-2; the D is unclear. Trimming took 7 bases from V and 8 from J, leaving 8 bases between them. Germline V gene sequence: CDR1 SNHLY, CDR2 FYNNEI. The CDR3 totals 10 residues. CDR3 sequence (DNA): TGTGCCAGCAAGTGGGCCGGCTACACCTTC. It encodes CASKWAGYTF.

This clonotype showed up just a few times. A clone one base away is much larger, so this may be a read error. Given the absence of the conserved phenylalanine or tryptophan at the CDR3 end, a read error is likely. The rearrangement uses TRBV11-1 and TRBJ2-5, with a tentative D call TRBD2 (5 bases). Trimming stripped 5 bases from V and 5 bases from J, with 18 bases between. The CDR3 is made up of 15 amino acids. The germline CDR1 and CDR2 sequences are SGHAT and FQDESV (reference sequence). The CDR3 sequence: CASSRGRLLGETQYL. As DNA, the CDR3 is TGTGCCAGCAGCCGCGGGCGGCTACTCGGGGAGACCCAGTACTTA.

This clonotype was picked up many times. V usage is TRBV29-1 and J usage is TRBJ1-1, with D tentatively TRBD1 (6 bases). V lost 6 bases to trimming and J lost 1 base, with 9 bases between them. Germline V gene data show CDR1 as SQVTM and CDR2 as ANQGSEA. The CDR3 is 12 residues long. The CDR3 sequence: CSVGGANTEAFF. The CDR3 nucleotides read TGCAGCGTAGGGGGAGCGAACACTGAAGCTTTCTTT.

In its sample, this clonotype was seen many times. The chain recombines TRBV19 with TRBJ2-1, with 9 bases identical to TRBD1. The CDR3 consists of 16 residues. Germline assignment: CDR1 LNHDA and CDR2 SQIVND (reference sequence). The J segment lost 4 bases and the V segment lost 5 bases, leaving 9 bases of the junction unmatched. The CDR3 sequence: CASSAGQGKVYNEQFF. The CDR3 nucleotides are TGTGCCAGTAGTGCAGGACAGGGGAAGGTATACAATGAGCAGTTCTTC.

Points on this clonotype: Being one base from a much bigger clone, this may be a read error. The chain links TRBV7-6 to TRBJ2-6; D uncertain. The germline V gene encodes CDR1 SGHVS and CDR2 FNYEAQ. The CDR3 covers 14 residues. In nucleotides, the CDR3 is TGTACCAGCAGCTTAGACCGTGGGGCCAACGTCCTGACTTTC. Protein: CTSSLDRGANVLTF. The whole variable domain, filled in from reference TRBV7-6 and TRBJ2-6, reads GAGVSQSPRYKVTKRGQDVALRCDPISGHVSLYWYRQALGQGPEFLTYFNYEAQQDKSGLPNDRFSAERPEGSISTLTIQRTEQRDSAMYRCTSSLDRGANVLTFGAGSRLTVL.

The chain joins TRBV2 to TRBJ2-5, with TRBD1 matching over 9 bases. J was trimmed by 5 bases and V by 3 bases; bases with no gene match: 7. Germline V gene lookup returns CDR1 SNHLY and CDR2 FYNNEI. The CDR3 is made up of 15 amino acids. In DNA form, the CDR3 reads TGTGCCAGCAGTGACAGAGGGACAGGGAGGGAGACCCAGTACTTC. It encodes CASSDRGTGRETQYF.

On this clonotype: A much bigger clone sits one base away, suggesting this may be a read error. The chain links TRBV7-9 to TRBJ2-5; perhaps TRBD2 as D (6 bases). Germline V lookup: CDR1 SEHNR, CDR2 FQNEAQ (reference sequence). The V end was cut by 11 bases, the J end by 1 base, with 17 bases between. The length of the CDR3 is 14 residues. The CDR3 nucleotides are TGTGCCTACCAATCAGCGGGCAGCCAAGAGACCCAGTACTTC. This translates into CAYQSAGSQETQYF.

In this sample, this clonotype turned up many times. The rearrangement joins TRBV6-1 to TRBJ1-5, with 7 bases identical to TRBD1. V lost 6 bases and J lost 0; bases outside the gene matches: 17. The CDR3 loop spans 19 amino acids. Germline assignment: CDR1 MNHNS and CDR2 SASEGT. Here the CDR3 reads CASSPHLTGSGGSNQPQHF. The CDR3 nucleotides read TGTGCCAGCAGCCCCCACCTGACAGGGTCAGGAGGTAGCAATCAGCCCCAGCATTTT.

This clonotype was seen only a few times. The chain uses TRBV7-9 and TRBJ1-5; 7 positions agree with TRBD1. Germline values: CDR1 SEHNR, CDR2 FQNEAQ (reference sequence). CDR3 length equals 16 residues. V lost 4 bases to trimming and J lost 0 bases; unmatched junction nucleotides: 6. CDR3: CASSSDREGSNQPQHF. The CDR3 DNA reads as TGTGCCAGCAGCTCCGACAGGGAAGGTAGCAATCAGCCCCAGCATTTT.

This clonotype has at least ten counts. J is TRBJ1-1 and V is TRBV7-2; TRBD1 might be the D (5 bases). Trimming cost V 5 bases and J 4 bases, with 11 bases left between them. CDR3 length: 13 residues. Looked up from germline, CDR1 is SGHTA and CDR2 is FQGNSA. The CDR3 nucleotides are TGTGCCAGCAGCCTACTAGGGGCCACTGAAGCTTTCTTT. This encodes CASSLLGATEAFF.

V and J are TRBV28 and TRBJ2-1; 7 bases are a match to TRBD2. Per the germline V gene, CDR1 is MDHEN and CDR2 is SYDVKM. The CDR3 sequence is 16 residues long. J was trimmed by 1 base and V by 8 bases; bases with no gene match: 11. The CDR3 reads CASYTPGGTSYNEQFF. The CDR3 region has the DNA TGTGCCAGCTATACTCCGGGAGGAACGTCCTACAATGAGCAGTTCTTC.

A few counts support this clonotype. The V call is TRBV7-7, the J call TRBJ1-1; D unclear. Between the trimmed V and J ends, which lost 4 bases and 0 bases, there was a span of 6 bases. The length of the CDR3 is 13 residues. CDR1 and CDR2 (germline): SSHAT, FNYEAQ (reference sequence). CDR3 in amino acids: CASSSAVNTEAFF. CDR3 DNA: TGTGCCAGCAGCTCGGCCGTGAACACTGAAGCTTTCTTT.

The genes are TRBV6-5 and TRBJ2-1, with a possible D match to TRBD2 (6 bases). The ends were cut back, 5 bases at V and 6 bases at J, with 11 bases in the middle. In germline, CDR1 is MNHEY, CDR2 SVGAGI. This CDR3 has 13 amino acids. The CDR3 loop reads CASSPAGPNEQFF. DNA for the CDR3: TGTGCCAGCAGTCCCGCGGGGCCCAATGAGCAGTTCTTC.

The chain uses TRBV5-1 and TRBJ2-5; D tentatively fits TRBD1 or TRBD2 (6 bases each). The CDR3 has 17 amino acids. In germline, CDR1 is SGHRS, CDR2 YFSETQ. V was pared by 0 bases and J by 2 bases, with 17 bases between. The CDR3, as DNA: TGCGCCAGCAGCTTGGAGGCTATTGGCGGGACACAAGAGACCCAGTACTTC. The encoded protein is CASSLEAIGGTQETQYF.